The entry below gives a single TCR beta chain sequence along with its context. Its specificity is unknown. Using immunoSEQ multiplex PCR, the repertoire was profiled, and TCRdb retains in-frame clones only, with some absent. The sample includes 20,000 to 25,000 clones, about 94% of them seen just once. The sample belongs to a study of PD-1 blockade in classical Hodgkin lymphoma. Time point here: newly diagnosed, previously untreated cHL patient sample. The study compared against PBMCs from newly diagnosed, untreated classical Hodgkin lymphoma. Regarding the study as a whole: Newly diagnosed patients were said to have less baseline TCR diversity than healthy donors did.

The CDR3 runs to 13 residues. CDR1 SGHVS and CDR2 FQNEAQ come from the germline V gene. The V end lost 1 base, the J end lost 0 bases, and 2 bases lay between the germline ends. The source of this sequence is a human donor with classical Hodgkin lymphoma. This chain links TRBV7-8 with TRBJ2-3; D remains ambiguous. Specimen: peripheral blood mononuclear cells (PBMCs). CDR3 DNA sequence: TGTGCCAGCAGCTTAGTTAGCACAGATACGCAGTATTTT. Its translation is CASSLVSTDTQYF.